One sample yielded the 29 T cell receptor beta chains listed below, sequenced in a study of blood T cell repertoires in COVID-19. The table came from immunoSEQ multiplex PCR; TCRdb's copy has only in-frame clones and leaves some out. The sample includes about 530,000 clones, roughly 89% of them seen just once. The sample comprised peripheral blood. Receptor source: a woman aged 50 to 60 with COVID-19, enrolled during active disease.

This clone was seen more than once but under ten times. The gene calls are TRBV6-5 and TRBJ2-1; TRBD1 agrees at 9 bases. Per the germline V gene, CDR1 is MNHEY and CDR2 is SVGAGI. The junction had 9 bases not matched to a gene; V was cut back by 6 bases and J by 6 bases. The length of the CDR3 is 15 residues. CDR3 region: CASSLTGTGSNEQFF. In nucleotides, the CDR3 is TGTGCCAGCAGCCTCACCGGGACAGGGAGCAATGAGCAGTTCTTC.

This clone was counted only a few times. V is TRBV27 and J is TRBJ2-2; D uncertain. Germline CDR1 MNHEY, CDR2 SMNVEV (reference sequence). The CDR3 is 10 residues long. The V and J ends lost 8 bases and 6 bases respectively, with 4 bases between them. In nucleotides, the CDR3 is TGTGCCAGCGGCCCCGGGGAGCTGTTTTTT. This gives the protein CASGPGELFF.

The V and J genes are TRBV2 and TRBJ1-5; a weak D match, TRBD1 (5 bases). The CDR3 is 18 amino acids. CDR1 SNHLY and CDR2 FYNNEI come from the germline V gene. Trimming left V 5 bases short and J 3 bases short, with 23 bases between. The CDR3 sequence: CASSIDSISTLTNQPQHF. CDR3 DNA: TGTGCCAGCAGTATAGACAGCATAAGCACCCTCACCAATCAGCCCCAGCATTTT. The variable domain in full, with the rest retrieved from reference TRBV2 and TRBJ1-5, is EPEVTQTPSHQVTQMGQEVILRCVPISNHLYFYWYRQILGQKVEFLVSFYNNEISEKSEIFDDQFSVERPDGSNFTLKIRSTKLEDSAMYFCASSIDSISTLTNQPQHFGDGTRLSIL.

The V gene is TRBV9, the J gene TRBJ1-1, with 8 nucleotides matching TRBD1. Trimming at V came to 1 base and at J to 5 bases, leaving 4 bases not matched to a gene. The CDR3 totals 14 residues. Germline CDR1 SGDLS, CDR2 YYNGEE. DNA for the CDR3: TGTGCCAGCAGCGTAATGGACAGGGAAACTGAAGCTTTCTTT. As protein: CASSVMDRETEAFF.

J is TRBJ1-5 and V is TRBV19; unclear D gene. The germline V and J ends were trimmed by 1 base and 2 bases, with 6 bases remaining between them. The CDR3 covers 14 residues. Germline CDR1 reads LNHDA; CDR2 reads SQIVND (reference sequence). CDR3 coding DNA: TGTGCCAGTAGTATAGCGGTCGGCAATCAGCCCCAGCATTTT. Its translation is CASSIAVGNQPQHF.

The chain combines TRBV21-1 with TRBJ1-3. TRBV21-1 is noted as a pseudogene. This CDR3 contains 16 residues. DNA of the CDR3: TGTGCCAGCAGCCCCCAGCCGGGAGGATGTGGAAACACCATATATTTT. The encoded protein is CASSPQPGGCGNTIYF.

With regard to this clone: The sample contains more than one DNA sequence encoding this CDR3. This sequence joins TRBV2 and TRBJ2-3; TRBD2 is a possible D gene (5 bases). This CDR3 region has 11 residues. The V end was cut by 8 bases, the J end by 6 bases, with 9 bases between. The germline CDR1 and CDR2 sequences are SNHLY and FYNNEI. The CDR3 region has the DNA TGTGCCAGCCGGACTGGGGATACGCAGTATTTT. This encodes CASRTGDTQYF.

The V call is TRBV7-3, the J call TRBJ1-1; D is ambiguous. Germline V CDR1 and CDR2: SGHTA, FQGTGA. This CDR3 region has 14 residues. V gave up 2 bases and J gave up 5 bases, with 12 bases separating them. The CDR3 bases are TGTGCCAGCAGCTTAGAGGAGGGAGTGACTGAAGCTTTCTTT. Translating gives CASSLEEGVTEAFF.

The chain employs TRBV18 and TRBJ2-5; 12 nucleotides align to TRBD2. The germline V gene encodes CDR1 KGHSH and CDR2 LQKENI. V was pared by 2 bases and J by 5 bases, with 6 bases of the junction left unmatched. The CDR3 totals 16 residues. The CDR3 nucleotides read TGTGCCAGCTCACCAAGGCTAGCGGGGGGGCCGGAGACCCAGTACTTC. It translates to CASSPRLAGGPETQYF.

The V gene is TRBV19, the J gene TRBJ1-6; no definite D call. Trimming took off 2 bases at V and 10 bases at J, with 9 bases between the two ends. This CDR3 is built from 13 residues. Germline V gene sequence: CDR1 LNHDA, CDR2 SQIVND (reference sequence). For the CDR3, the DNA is TGTGCCAGTAGTATATTCGAGGAGTCACCCCTCCACTTT. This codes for CASSIFEESPLHF.

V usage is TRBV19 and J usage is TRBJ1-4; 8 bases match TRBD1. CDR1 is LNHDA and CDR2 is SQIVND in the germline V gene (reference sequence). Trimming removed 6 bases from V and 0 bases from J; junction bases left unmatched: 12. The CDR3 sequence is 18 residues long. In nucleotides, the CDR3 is TGTGCCAGTAGAAGGGACAGGTGGGAGTATGCAACTAATGAAAAACTGTTTTTT. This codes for CASRRDRWEYATNEKLFF.

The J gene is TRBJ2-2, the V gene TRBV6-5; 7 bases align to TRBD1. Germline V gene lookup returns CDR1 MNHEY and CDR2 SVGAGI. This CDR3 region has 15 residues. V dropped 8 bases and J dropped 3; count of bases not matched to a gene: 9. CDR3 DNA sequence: TGTGCCAGCCCTAAGGGGACAGACTACACCGGGGAGCTGTTTTTT. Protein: CASPKGTDYTGELFF.

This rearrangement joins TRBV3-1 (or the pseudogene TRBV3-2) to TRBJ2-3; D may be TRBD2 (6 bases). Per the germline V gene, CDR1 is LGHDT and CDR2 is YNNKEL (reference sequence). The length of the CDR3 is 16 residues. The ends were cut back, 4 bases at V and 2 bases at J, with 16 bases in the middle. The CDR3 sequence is CASSPFIAAYTDTQYF. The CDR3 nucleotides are TGTGCCAGCAGCCCGTTCATAGCGGCATACACAGATACGCAGTATTTT.

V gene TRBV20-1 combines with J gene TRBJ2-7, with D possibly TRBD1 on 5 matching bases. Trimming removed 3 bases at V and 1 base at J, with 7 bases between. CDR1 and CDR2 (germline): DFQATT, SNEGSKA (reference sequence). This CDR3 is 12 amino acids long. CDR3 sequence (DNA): TGCAGTGCTAGTGACAGATCCTACGAGCAGTACTTC. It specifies CSASDRSYEQYF.

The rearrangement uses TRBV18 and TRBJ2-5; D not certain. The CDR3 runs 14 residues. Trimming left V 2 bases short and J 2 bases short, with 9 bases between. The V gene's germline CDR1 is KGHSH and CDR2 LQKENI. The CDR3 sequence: CASSPEIDQETQYF. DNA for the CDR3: TGTGCCAGCTCACCAGAGATTGATCAAGAGACCCAGTACTTC.

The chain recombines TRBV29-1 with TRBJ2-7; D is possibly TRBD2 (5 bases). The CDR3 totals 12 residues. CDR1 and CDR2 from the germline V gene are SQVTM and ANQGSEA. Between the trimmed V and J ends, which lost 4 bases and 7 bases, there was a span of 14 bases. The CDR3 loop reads CSVADGRGEQYF. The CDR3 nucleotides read TGCAGCGTTGCTGACGGGCGAGGGGAGCAGTACTTC.

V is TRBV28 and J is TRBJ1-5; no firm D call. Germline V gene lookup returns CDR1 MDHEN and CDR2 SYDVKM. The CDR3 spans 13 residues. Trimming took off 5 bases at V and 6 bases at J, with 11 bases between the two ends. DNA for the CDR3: TGTGCCAGCAGTGTCGGGGTGGGTCAGCCCCAGCATTTT. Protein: CASSVGVGQPQHF.

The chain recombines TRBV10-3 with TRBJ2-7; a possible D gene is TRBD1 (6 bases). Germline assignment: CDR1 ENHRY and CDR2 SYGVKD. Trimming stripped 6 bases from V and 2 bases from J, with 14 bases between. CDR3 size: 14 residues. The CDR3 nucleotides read TGTGCCATCAGGCTCGGACAGAACACCTACGAGCAGTACTTC. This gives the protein CAIRLGQNTYEQYF.

CDR3 protein: CASSLSTGGRTDTQYF. Written as DNA, the CDR3 is TGTGCCAGCAGCTTAAGTACGGGGGGGCGCACAGATACGCAGTATTTT. The chain links TRBV11-3 to TRBJ2-3; TRBD2 aligns across 8 bases. Germline-derived CDR1 and CDR2 are SGHNT and YENEEA. V gave up 2 bases and J gave up 1 base; unmatched junction bases: 5. CDR3 length: 16 amino acids.

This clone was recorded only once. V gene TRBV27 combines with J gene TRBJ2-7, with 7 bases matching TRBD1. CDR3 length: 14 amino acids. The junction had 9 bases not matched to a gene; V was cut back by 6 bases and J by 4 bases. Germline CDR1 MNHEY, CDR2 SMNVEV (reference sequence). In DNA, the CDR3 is TGTGCCAGCAGCGGGACAGCCGGCGGGTACGAGCAGTACTTC. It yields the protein CASSGTAGGYEQYF.

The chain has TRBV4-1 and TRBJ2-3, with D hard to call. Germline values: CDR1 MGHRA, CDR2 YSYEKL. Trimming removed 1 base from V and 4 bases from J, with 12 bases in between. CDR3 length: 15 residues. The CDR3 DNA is TGCGCCAGCAGCCAAGGGCTCGAATCCGCAGATACGCAGTATTTT. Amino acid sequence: CASSQGLESADTQYF.

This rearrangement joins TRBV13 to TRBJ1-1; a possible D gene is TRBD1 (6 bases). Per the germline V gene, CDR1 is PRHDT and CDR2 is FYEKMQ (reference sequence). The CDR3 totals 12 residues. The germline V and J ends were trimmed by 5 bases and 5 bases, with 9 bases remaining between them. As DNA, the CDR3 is TGTGCCAGCAGCAGGGGGGGAACTGAAGCTTTCTTT. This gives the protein CASSRGGTEAFF. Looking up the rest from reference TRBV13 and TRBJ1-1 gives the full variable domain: AAGVIQSPRHLIKEKRETATLKCYPIPRHDTVYWYQQGPGQDPQFLISFYEKMQSDKGSIPDRFSAQQFSDYHSELNMSSLELGDSALYFCASSRGGTEAFFGQGTRLTVV.

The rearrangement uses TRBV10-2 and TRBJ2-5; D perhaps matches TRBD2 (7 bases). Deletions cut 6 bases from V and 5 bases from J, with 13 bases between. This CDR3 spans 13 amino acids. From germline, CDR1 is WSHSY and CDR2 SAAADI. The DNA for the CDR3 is TGCGCCAGCAGCGAACAGGGAGGGGAGACCCAGTACTTC. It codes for CASSEQGGETQYF.

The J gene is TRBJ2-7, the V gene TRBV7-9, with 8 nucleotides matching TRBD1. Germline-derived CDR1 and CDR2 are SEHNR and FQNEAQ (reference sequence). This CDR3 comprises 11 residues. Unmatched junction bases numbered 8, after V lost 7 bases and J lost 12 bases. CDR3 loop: CASIHGTGRYF. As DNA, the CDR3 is TGTGCCAGCATTCACGGGACAGGTCGGTACTTC.

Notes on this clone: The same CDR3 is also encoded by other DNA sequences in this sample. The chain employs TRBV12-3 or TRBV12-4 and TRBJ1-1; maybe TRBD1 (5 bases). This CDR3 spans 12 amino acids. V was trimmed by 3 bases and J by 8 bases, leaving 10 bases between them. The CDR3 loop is CASSLSGGEAFF. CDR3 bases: TGTGCCAGCAGTTTGTCGGGGGGAGAAGCTTTCTTT.

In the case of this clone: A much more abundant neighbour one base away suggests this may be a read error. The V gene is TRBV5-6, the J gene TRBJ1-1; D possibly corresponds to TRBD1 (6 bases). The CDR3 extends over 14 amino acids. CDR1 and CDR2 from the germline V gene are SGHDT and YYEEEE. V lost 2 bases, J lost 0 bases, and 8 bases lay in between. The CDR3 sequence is CASSFGQLNTEAFF. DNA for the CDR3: TGTGCCAGCAGCTTTGGACAGCTGAACACTGAAGCTTTCTTT.

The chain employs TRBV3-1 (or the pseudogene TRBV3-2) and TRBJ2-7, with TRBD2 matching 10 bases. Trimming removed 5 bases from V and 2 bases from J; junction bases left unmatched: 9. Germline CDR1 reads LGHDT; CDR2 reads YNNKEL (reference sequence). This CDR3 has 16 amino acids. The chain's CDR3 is CASSVGPGTSAYEQYF. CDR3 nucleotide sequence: TGTGCCAGCAGCGTCGGGCCCGGGACTAGCGCCTACGAGCAGTACTTC.

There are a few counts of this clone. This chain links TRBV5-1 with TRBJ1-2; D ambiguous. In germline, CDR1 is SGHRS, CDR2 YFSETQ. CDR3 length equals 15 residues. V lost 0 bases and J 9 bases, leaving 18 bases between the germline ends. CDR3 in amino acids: CASSLDAGLYGSYTF. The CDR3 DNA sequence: TGCGCCAGCAGCTTGGATGCAGGCCTCTACGGGAGCTACACCTTC.

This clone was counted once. CDR3 protein: CASRDEDRGHTDTQYF. The CDR3 DNA follows: TGTGCCAGCAGGGACGAAGACAGGGGCCACACAGATACGCAGTATTTT. The genes are TRBV28 and TRBJ2-3; 8 bases are a match to TRBD1. The junction had 10 bases not matched to a gene; V was cut back by 6 bases and J by 2 bases. There are 16 residues in the CDR3. The germline gives CDR1 MDHEN, CDR2 SYDVKM.